The 18 T cell receptor beta chains below all came from one sample that was sequenced in a study of T cells in Graves' hyperthyroidism and ophthalmopathy. TCR beta CDR3 regions were amplified from RNA transcripts. When the TCR CDR3 underwent first-round RT-PCR, the HTBI primer set was used. TCRdb recomputed calls from the multiplex PCR reads with MiXCR, one row per CDR3 protein. Counted here are fewer than 750,000 distinct CDR3 sequences, 35% to 55% occurring once; the ten biggest clones make up around 7.7%. Sequencing was done on a sample of peripheral blood or thyroid tissue (not recorded which). The source of these receptors is a woman between 18 and 29 years old with Graves' hyperthyroidism.

This chain connects TRBV5-4 to TRBJ1-5; D is unclear. Germline V lookup: CDR1 SGHNT, CDR2 YYREEE (reference sequence). This CDR3 has 18 residues. Between the trimmed V and J ends, which lost 4 bases and 2 bases, there was a span of 22 bases. CDR3 DNA: TGTGCCAGCAGCATTGGGAGGGTCGGGGAGTTTGGCAATCAGCCCCAGCATTTT. It translates to CASSIGRVGEFGNQPQHF.

On this clonotype: A much larger clone is a single base away; this may be a read error. Because the CDR3 is missing its conserved closing phenylalanine or tryptophan, this is likely a read error. The chain joins TRBV6-5 to TRBJ1-2; 10 bases are shared with TRBD1. This CDR3 region has 16 residues. The germline V gene encodes CDR1 MNHEY and CDR2 SVGAGI. Trimming removed 6 bases from V and 3 bases from J; junction bases left unmatched: 10. The CDR3 sequence: CASRSDRGRRYYGYTL. The CDR3 coding sequence is TGTGCCAGCAGGTCCGACAGGGGGCGAAGGTACTATGGCTACACCCTC.

V and J are TRBV15 and TRBJ2-5; 7 nucleotides agree with TRBD2. CDR1 LNHNV and CDR2 YYDKDF come from the germline V gene (reference sequence). V dropped 11 bases and J dropped 4; count of bases not matched to a gene: 13. The CDR3 sequence is 14 residues long. Written as DNA, the CDR3 is TGTGCCCCAGCGGGATCAACGAGGGGAGAGACCCAGTACTTC. Translating it yields CAPAGSTRGETQYF.

This clonotype was seen a handful of times. Possible read error: a much larger clone is one base away. The CDR3 end shows no conserved phenylalanine or tryptophan, and so a read error is likely. The rearrangement joins TRBV5-8 to TRBJ2-5; the D is unclear. The germline CDR1 and CDR2 sequences are SGHTS and YDEGEE. Deletions cut 8 bases from V and 5 bases from J, with 16 bases between. The CDR3 sequence is 13 residues long. The CDR3 protein is CASIWMGWETQYL. DNA of the CDR3: TGTGCCAGTATCTGGATGGGGTGGGAGACCCAGTACCTC.

The V call is TRBV4-2, the J call TRBJ1-5, with TRBD1 matching 11 bases. Trimming took 8 bases from V and 6 from J; bases not matched to a gene: 15. This CDR3 region has 17 residues. CDR1 and CDR2 from the germline V gene are LGHNA and YNFKEQ. CDR3 region: CASSSDRGLVVSQPQHF. The CDR3, as DNA: TGTGCCAGCTCATCGGACAGGGGGCTTGTTGTATCTCAGCCCCAGCATTTT.

At least ten counts were recorded for this clonotype. The chain's CDR3 is CASSSGQGRTGELFF. CDR3 coding DNA: TGTGCCAGCAGCTCAGGACAGGGACGCACCGGGGAGCTGTTTTTT. The chain joins TRBV7-2 to TRBJ2-2, with 8 positions matching TRBD1. In germline, CDR1 is SGHTA, CDR2 FQGNSA. CDR3 length equals 15 residues. With V trimmed by 4 bases and J by 4 bases, 5 bases remained unmatched. Filled out from reference TRBV7-2 and TRBJ2-2, the complete variable domain reads GAGVSQSPSNKVTEKGKDVELRCDPISGHTALYWYRQSLGQGLEFLIYFQGNSAPDKSGLPSDRFSAERTGGSVSTLTIQRTQQEDSAVYLCASSSGQGRTGELFFGEGSRLTVL.

This clonotype is a singleton in its sample. V is TRBV2 and J is TRBJ2-7; 7 bases align to TRBD1. The CDR3 extends over 14 amino acids. The trim removed 4 bases at V and 3 bases at J, leaving 6 bases unmatched. Germline CDR1 and CDR2: SNHLY and FYNNEI. This chain's CDR3 is CASSADRAGYEQYF. The CDR3 coding sequence is TGTGCCAGCAGTGCAGACAGGGCGGGCTACGAGCAGTACTTC.

Written as DNA, the CDR3 is TGTGCCAGCAGCACTGACCCCGGTGGGTTGAACGGGCAGTACTTC. Translating gives CASSTDPGGLNGQYF. The V call is TRBV11-2, the J call TRBJ2-7, with D unclear. V was cut by 5 bases and J by 9 bases, with 23 bases left in between. CDR3 length: 15 residues. CDR1 SGHAT and CDR2 FQNNGV come from the germline V gene. Based on the CDR3 plus reference TRBV11-2 and TRBJ2-7, the full variable domain is EAGVAQSPRYKIIEKRQSVAFWCNPISGHATLYWYQQILGQGPKLLIQFQNNGVVDDSQLPKDRFSAERLKGVDSTLKIQPAKLEDSAVYLCASSTDPGGLNGQYFGPGTRLTVT.

This clonotype was counted ten times or more. This chain joins TRBV7-6 and TRBJ2-5; D is possibly TRBD2 (7 bases). Trimming removed 6 bases at V and 4 bases at J, with 24 bases between. In germline, CDR1 is SGHVS, CDR2 FNYEAQ. The CDR3 is made up of 17 amino acids. The CDR3 DNA follows: TGTGCCAGCAGAGAAAGGGCCGGGACCGGGGGGCGAGAGACCCAGTACTTC. Translated: CASRERAGTGGRETQYF.

This CDR3 reads CASSLVGTGSQETQYF. For the CDR3, the DNA is TGTGCCAGCAGCTTGGTAGGGACAGGGTCGCAAGAGACCCAGTACTTC. The rearrangement joins TRBV7-9 to TRBJ2-5; TRBD1 matches at 9 bases. The CDR3 consists of 16 residues. Germline V lookup: CDR1 SEHNR, CDR2 FQNEAQ (reference sequence). The V and J ends lost 3 bases and 2 bases, in that order; junction bases with no gene match: 7.

This clonotype has more than one count but fewer than ten. Written as DNA, the CDR3 is TGTGCCAGCAAGTTTGTCGCGGGAGGGCCCTCCGGGGAGCTGTTTTTT. Protein product: CASKFVAGGPSGELFF. The chain uses TRBV12-3 or TRBV12-4 and TRBJ2-2; 9 nucleotides match TRBD2. Trimming cost V 7 bases and J 6 bases; bases outside gene matches: 12. CDR3 size: 16 residues.

J is TRBJ2-1 and V is TRBV2, with a possible D match to TRBD2 (5 bases). The CDR3 loop spans 12 amino acids. The V gene's germline CDR1 is SNHLY and CDR2 FYNNEI. V lost 9 bases and J 0 bases, leaving 6 bases between the germline ends. This chain's CDR3 is CARAVSYNEQFF. In DNA form, the CDR3 reads TGTGCCAGAGCGGTCTCCTACAATGAGCAGTTCTTC. The whole variable domain, remainder taken from reference TRBV2 and TRBJ2-1, is EPEVTQTPSHQVTQMGQEVILRCVPISNHLYFYWYRQILGQKVEFLVSFYNNEISEKSEIFDDQFSVERPDGSNFTLKIRSTKLEDSAMYFCARAVSYNEQFFGPGTRLTVL.

This chain joins TRBV5-1 and TRBJ2-1; maybe TRBD2 (5 bases). The CDR3 totals 14 residues. Between the trimmed V and J ends, which lost 4 bases and 9 bases, there was a span of 17 bases. Looked up from germline, CDR1 is SGHRS and CDR2 is YFSETQ. The CDR3 protein is CASSLSPSSGEQFF. The CDR3 DNA reads as TGCGCCAGCAGCCTCTCACCCTCCAGCGGTGAGCAGTTCTTC.

The chain joins TRBV2 to TRBJ1-1; D is perhaps TRBD1 (6 bases). CDR1 SNHLY and CDR2 FYNNEI come from the germline V gene. This CDR3 spans 13 amino acids. Trimming removed 8 bases at V and 5 bases at J, with 15 bases between. CDR3 sequence (DNA): TGTGCCAGCCTAGGCCACACAGGGACTGAAGCTTTCTTT. Amino acid sequence: CASLGHTGTEAFF.

This clonotype appeared many times. The rearrangement links TRBV29-1 to TRBJ1-1, with a weak D call TRBD1 (5 bases). Trimming took off 3 bases at V and 5 bases at J, with 13 bases between the two ends. The CDR3 has 13 amino acids. CDR1 and CDR2 (germline): SQVTM, ANQGSEA. The CDR3 sequence is CSVDGGLGTEAFF. CDR3 DNA: TGCAGCGTTGACGGGGGTTTGGGGACTGAAGCTTTCTTT.

The rearrangement uses TRBV7-3 and TRBJ1-2; D call uncertain. The V end was cut by 2 bases, the J end by 2 bases, with 9 bases between. The CDR3 spans 14 residues. Per germline, CDR1 SGHTA and CDR2 FQGTGA. The CDR3 DNA reads as TGTGCCAGCAGCTTAGCCGGCCAGAACTATGGCTACACCTTC. Protein: CASSLAGQNYGYTF.

The sample holds many counts of this clonotype. The chain links TRBV4-2 to TRBJ1-4; 9 nucleotides align to TRBD1. The CDR3 contains 16 residues. Germline V gene data show CDR1 as LGHNA and CDR2 as YNFKEQ. With 2 bases clipped from V and 8 bases from J, the junction kept 9 bases outside the gene matches. The CDR3 sequence is CASSQIGGQGGEKLFF. Here the CDR3 DNA reads TGTGCCAGCAGCCAAATAGGGGGACAGGGTGGCGAAAAACTGTTTTTT.

To note about this clonotype: Its ends do not fully match the called genes, so a read error is possible. The chain links TRBV7-2 to TRBJ1-3; TRBD1 is a possible D gene (5 bases). The CDR3 spans 15 residues. Germline-derived CDR1 and CDR2 are SGHTA and FQGNSA. CDR3 nucleotides: TGTGCCAGCAGCCATCGGGGGACGCCTGGAGACACCATATATTTT. Its translation: CASSHRGTPGDTIYF. Full variable domain (remainder filled in from reference TRBV7-2 and TRBJ1-3): GAGVSQSPSNKVTEKGKDVELRCDPISGHTALYWYRQSLGQGLEFLIYFQGNSAPDKSGLPSDRFSAERTGGSVSTLTIQRTQQEDSAVYLCASSHRGTPGDTIYFGEGSWLTVV.